This TCR beta chain was documented in a study of beta chain features in type 1 diabetes. Regarding the study as a whole: Shortening that was moderate but significant affected the TCRB CDR3s of Type 1 diabetes patients in all four CD4+ subsets. A pattern of fewer insertions and more deletions at VDJ junctions was seen in type 1 diabetes patients.

This CDR3 has 16 residues. CDR1 is SEHNR, CDR2 FQNEAQ, per germline (reference sequence). V was clipped by 2 bases and J by 3 bases, with 14 bases between them. This clone was seen a handful of times. Its specificity is not known. Isolated RNA was reverse transcribed in full, so expressed TCRB transcripts were sequenced. The method was immunoSEQ multiplex PCR; TCRdb's version includes in-frame clones alone and lacks a portion of them. Of about 660,000 clones listed, over 12% are singletons. Sequencing was performed on naive CD4+ T cells from blood. The clonotype was recovered from a man aged 18 to 35 with type 1 diabetes. This chain links TRBV7-9 with TRBJ2-1; possible D gene TRBD2, 5 bases. Written as DNA, the CDR3 is TGTGCCAGCAGCTTATGGCTCGGGGTTGGCTACAATGAGCAGTTCTTC. Amino acid sequence: CASSLWLGVGYNEQFF.